One and the same sample provided the 30 T cell receptor beta chains below, sequenced in a study of CD4+ T cells in melanoma (dated by TCRdb to between 2021 and 2024). The receptor library was made with the immunoSEQ multiplex PCR assay. TCRdb provides this immuneACCESS table in a form limited to in-frame rearrangements. Some clones are lacking; in checked studies, under half of them reflect an unresolved V gene, and why the rest are absent is not known. The sample includes over 45,000 clones, with about 70% observed a single time. Around 4.8% of the sample goes to the ten largest clones. The sample consisted of tumor tissue. These receptors originate from a human donor with melanoma.

The chain links TRBV23-1 to TRBJ1-6; 12 positions match TRBD1. TRBV23-1 is assigned to the ORF class and has an uncertain function. The trim removed 0 bases at V and 9 bases at J, leaving 15 bases unmatched. The CDR3 spans 20 residues. This CDR3 is CASSQSLSRDRGLRSSPLHF. DNA of the CDR3: TGCGCCAGCAGTCAATCTCTTTCCCGGGACAGGGGGCTGAGGAGTTCACCCCTCCACTTT.

The chain joins TRBV11-2 to TRBJ1-4; D is ambiguous. This CDR3 has 14 residues. Between the trimmed V and J ends, which lost 2 bases and 0 bases, there was a span of 4 bases. Germline CDR1 and CDR2: SGHAT and FQNNGV. The CDR3, as DNA: TGTGCCAGCAGCTTACCCGCAACTAATGAAAAACTGTTTTTT. Its protein product is CASSLPATNEKLFF.

This clone was counted many times. V usage is TRBV21-1 and J usage is TRBJ1-2; TRBD1 reflects the table's D call only, with no check against the DNA. TRBV21-1 corresponds to a pseudogene. The CDR3 length is 12 residues. Here the CDR3 reads CASITGDYGYTF. The CDR3 nucleotides are TGTGCCAGCATTACAGGGGACTATGGCTACACCTTC.

J is TRBJ2-3 and V is TRBV19, with 7 bases lining up with TRBD2. J was trimmed by 0 bases and V by 0 bases; bases with no gene match: 3. The CDR3 loop spans 16 amino acids. CDR1 and CDR2 (germline): LNHDA, SQIVND (reference sequence). This CDR3 is CASSIEGGFSTDTQYF. The DNA for the CDR3 is TGTGCCAGTAGTATAGAGGGGGGGTTTAGCACAGATACGCAGTATTTT.

The genes are TRBV7-9 and TRBJ1-4; 8 bases are a match to TRBD1. In germline, CDR1 is SEHNR, CDR2 FQNEAQ (reference sequence). Unmatched junction bases numbered 5, after V lost 4 bases and J lost 7 bases. The CDR3 is made up of 14 amino acids. DNA for the CDR3: TGTGCCAGCAGCTCGGACAGGGTGGGTGAAAAACTGTTTTTT. Translation: CASSSDRVGEKLFF.

CDR3 residues: CASSEWVGEQFF. CDR3 sequence (DNA): TGCGCCAGCAGTGAATGGGTGGGTGAGCAGTTCTTC. The chain employs TRBV10-2 and TRBJ2-1, with D hard to call. V was shortened by 3 bases and J by 9 bases, with 9 bases between the two germline ends. Looked up from germline, CDR1 is WSHSY and CDR2 is SAAADI. The CDR3 sequence is 12 residues long.

The CDR3 DNA sequence: TGCGCCAGCAGCCAGGTATTGGCGGGGGGCTGGACTGAAGCTTTCTTT. Its translation: CASSQVLAGGWTEAFF. This rearrangement joins TRBV4-1 to TRBJ1-1; D may be TRBD1 (6 bases). CDR1 MGHRA and CDR2 YSYEKL come from the germline V gene. This CDR3 region has 16 residues. V was shortened by 3 bases and J by 5 bases, with 19 bases between the two germline ends.

J is TRBJ2-7 and V is TRBV19; 8 bases align to TRBD1. The germline CDR1 and CDR2 sequences are LNHDA and SQIVND (reference sequence). The CDR3 contains 15 residues. J gave up 3 bases and V 1 base, and 5 bases lay outside the gene matches. Written as DNA, the CDR3 is TGTGCCAGTAGTATAGGTGGGACAGGTAACTACGAGCAGTACTTC. This gives the protein CASSIGGTGNYEQYF.

CDR3 residues: CASSPMGGSEKLFF. As DNA, the CDR3 is TGTGCCAGCAGCCCTATGGGGGGTAGTGAAAAACTGTTTTTT. The chain uses TRBV7-9 and TRBJ1-4; the D gene is possibly TRBD1 (5 bases). The CDR3 covers 14 residues. CDR1 SEHNR and CDR2 FQNEAQ come from the germline V gene (reference sequence). V was pared by 5 bases and J by 7 bases, with 14 bases between.

The rearrangement uses TRBV9 and TRBJ1-5; D remains ambiguous. This CDR3 comprises 17 residues. CDR1 and CDR2 (germline): SGDLS, YYNGEE. Trimming shortened V by 4 bases and J by 7 bases, and 24 bases separated the two germline ends. CDR3 DNA: TGTGCCAGCAGCTTAGGCGCGAGGGCCGGGAGTCGGCAGCCCCAGCATTTT. As protein: CASSLGARAGSRQPQHF. The variable domain in full, with the rest retrieved from reference TRBV9 and TRBJ1-5, is DSGVTQTPKHLITATGQRVTLRCSPRSGDLSVYWYQQSLDQGLQFLIQYYNGEERAKGNILERFSAQQFPDLHSELNLSSLELGDSALYFCASSLGARAGSRQPQHFGDGTRLSIL.

This chain links TRBV6-5 with TRBJ1-1, with 7 bases lining up with TRBD1. The V segment lost 2 bases and the J segment 10 bases; nucleotides outside the gene matches: 7. The CDR3 has 13 residues. Germline loops: CDR1 MNHEY, CDR2 SVGAGI. The CDR3 sequence is CASSYTGDRVAFF. CDR3 nucleotides: TGTGCCAGCAGTTACACGGGAGACAGGGTAGCTTTCTTT.

This clone was picked up one time. The chain has TRBV10-3 and TRBJ2-3; 9 nucleotides align to TRBD2. The V segment lost 0 bases and the J segment 0 bases; nucleotides outside the gene matches: 4. Germline V gene lookup returns CDR1 ENHRY and CDR2 SYGVKD. This CDR3 has 17 residues. In nucleotides, the CDR3 is TGTGCCATCAGTGAGTCTAGCGGGGGAGCTAGCACAGATACGCAGTATTTT. This gives the protein CAISESSGGASTDTQYF.

This clone showed up just a few times. V gene TRBV7-3 combines with J gene TRBJ2-5; 7 bases agree with TRBD2. This CDR3 has 13 amino acids. The germline CDR1 and CDR2 sequences are SGHTA and FQGTGA. After removal of 3 bases from V and 7 bases from J, the junction contained 5 bases not matched to a gene. Here the CDR3 reads CASSLGGMATQYF. The CDR3 DNA reads TGTGCCAGCAGCTTGGGAGGGATGGCGACCCAGTACTTC.

This clone occurred once. This chain links TRBV7-2 with TRBJ1-5, with D unresolved. The V gene lost 2 bases and the J gene lost 2 bases, with 7 bases spanning the gap. This CDR3 has 14 amino acids. Per the germline V gene, CDR1 is SGHTA and CDR2 is FQGNSA. This chain's CDR3 is CASSLLVRNQPQHF. The CDR3 nucleotides read TGTGCCAGCAGCTTATTGGTCCGCAATCAGCCCCAGCATTTT. Drawing the rest from reference TRBV7-2 and TRBJ1-5, the complete variable domain is GAGVSQSPSNKVTEKGKDVELRCDPISGHTALYWYRQSLGQGLEFLIYFQGNSAPDKSGLPSDRFSAERTGGSVSTLTIQRTQQEDSAVYLCASSLLVRNQPQHFGDGTRLSIL.

The sample holds a few counts of this clone. V is TRBV7-6 and J is TRBJ1-4; D may be TRBD1 (6 bases). Per the germline V gene, CDR1 is SGHVS and CDR2 is FNYEAQ. Trimming pared 5 bases from V and 0 bases from J, leaving 10 bases between. The CDR3 loop spans 15 amino acids. This chain's CDR3 is CASSLRTATNEKLFF. DNA of the CDR3: TGTGCCAGCAGCCTAAGGACAGCAACTAATGAAAAACTGTTTTTT. Full variable domain (missing parts from reference TRBV7-6 and TRBJ1-4): GAGVSQSPRYKVTKRGQDVALRCDPISGHVSLYWYRQALGQGPEFLTYFNYEAQQDKSGLPNDRFSAERPEGSISTLTIQRTEQRDSAMYRCASSLRTATNEKLFFGSGTQLSVL.

This CDR3 reads CASSSRYGGGTGELFF. CDR3 DNA sequence: TGTGCCAGCAGCTCCCGATACGGGGGGGGCACCGGGGAGCTGTTTTTT. The chain is built from TRBV7-2 and TRBJ2-2; 8 positions match TRBD2. With V trimmed by 4 bases and J by 4 bases, 8 bases remained unmatched. This CDR3 is built from 16 residues. Germline V CDR1 and CDR2: SGHTA, FQGNSA.

The CDR3 reads CASIAGARGEKLFF. Written as DNA, the CDR3 is TGTGCCAGTATCGCCGGGGCCAGAGGGGAAAAACTGTTTTTT. The chain is built from TRBV19 and TRBJ1-4, with D perhaps TRBD1 (5 bases). V lost 7 bases and J lost 8, with 17 bases in between. The CDR3 spans 14 residues. Germline lookup yields CDR1 LNHDA and CDR2 SQIVND (reference sequence).

The chain employs TRBV5-4 and TRBJ1-2; D call uncertain. V was cut by 5 bases and J by 7 bases, with 21 bases left in between. CDR3 length: 15 amino acids. Germline lookup yields CDR1 SGHNT and CDR2 YYREEE (reference sequence). CDR3 in DNA: TGTGCCAGCAGTGCCTGGGTGGCATCGGGGTCTGGCTACACCTTC. This gives the protein CASSAWVASGSGYTF.

The chain uses TRBV13 and TRBJ2-2; 11 bases are a match to TRBD2. The CDR3 length is 18 residues. V was pared by 5 bases and J by 1 base, with 9 bases of the junction left unmatched. Germline V gene data show CDR1 as PRHDT and CDR2 as FYEKMQ (reference sequence). The CDR3 DNA follows: TGTGCCAGCAGCCCCAGCGGGCTAGCGGGGGGGAACACCGGGGAGCTGTTTTTT. Translation gives CASSPSGLAGGNTGELFF.

The J gene is TRBJ1-1, the V gene TRBV19; D is possibly TRBD1 (6 bases). The CDR3 is 14 amino acids. V lost 6 bases, J lost 1 base, and 12 bases lay in between. The V gene's germline CDR1 is LNHDA and CDR2 SQIVND (reference sequence). Here the CDR3 DNA reads TGTGCCAGTAGGGGGGCTTTTAAGAACACTGAAGCTTTCTTT. Translating gives CASRGAFKNTEAFF.

This clone was detected only once. The chain has TRBV5-4 and TRBJ1-1; no clear D gene. Germline V gene lookup returns CDR1 SGHNT and CDR2 YYREEE (reference sequence). CDR3 length equals 14 residues. V lost 0 bases, J lost 0 bases, and 6 bases lay in between. The CDR3 sequence is CASSLEQMNTEAFF. The CDR3 bases are TGTGCCAGCAGCTTGGAACAAATGAACACTGAAGCTTTCTTT.

This clone was seen more than once but under ten times. The V gene is TRBV4-2, the J gene TRBJ1-2; TRBD1 is a possible D gene (6 bases). The V gene's germline CDR1 is LGHNA and CDR2 YNFKEQ. This CDR3 is 15 amino acids long. The germline V and J ends were trimmed by 0 bases and 1 base, with 9 bases remaining between them. The CDR3 reads CASSQEGRGNYGYTF. CDR3 bases: TGTGCCAGCAGCCAAGAAGGCAGGGGTAACTATGGCTACACCTTC.

This chain joins TRBV6-5 and TRBJ2-6, with D tentatively TRBD1 (6 bases). This CDR3 has 15 residues. CDR1 and CDR2 (germline): MNHEY, SVGAGI. Trimming removed 2 bases from V and 4 bases from J, with 9 bases in between. CDR3 loop: CASSYAGVGANVLTF. The CDR3 nucleotides read TGTGCCAGCAGTTACGCAGGGGTGGGGGCCAACGTCCTGACTTTC.

J is TRBJ1-1 and V is TRBV6-6; 9 bases are a match to TRBD1. V lost 5 bases and J lost 6; bases outside the gene matches: 4. Germline CDR1 reads MNHNY; CDR2 reads SVGAGI (reference sequence). The CDR3 is 13 residues long. Here the CDR3 DNA reads TGTGCCAGCAGTAGAGACAGGGGGTCTGAAGCTTTCTTT. This gives the protein CASSRDRGSEAFF.

This chain uses TRBV7-6 with TRBJ1-5; D remains unclear. This CDR3 has 15 amino acids. V was trimmed by 1 base and J by 2 bases, leaving 9 bases between them. Germline V gives CDR1 SGHVS, CDR2 FNYEAQ. The CDR3 DNA reads as TGTGCCAGCAGCTTAGATATGTCAGGCAATCAGCCCCAGCATTTT. This translates into CASSLDMSGNQPQHF.

The chain is built from TRBV9 and TRBJ1-2, with 10 nucleotides matching TRBD1. This CDR3 is built from 16 residues. The V gene's germline CDR1 is SGDLS and CDR2 YYNGEE. V dropped 2 bases and J dropped 2; count of bases not matched to a gene: 6. CDR3 DNA: TGTGCCAGCAGCGTTCATACGACAGGGGGCAACTATGGCTACACCTTC. Protein: CASSVHTTGGNYGYTF.

CDR3 region: CASSESQGIEAFF. The CDR3 DNA sequence: TGTGCCAGCAGTGAATCGCAGGGCATTGAAGCTTTCTTT. The chain recombines TRBV6-1 with TRBJ1-1, with D perhaps TRBD1 (5 bases). From germline, CDR1 is MNHNS and CDR2 SASEGT. The V end was cut by 2 bases, the J end by 7 bases, with 11 bases between. The length of the CDR3 is 13 residues.

This clone was detected ten times or more. The genes are TRBV29-1 and TRBJ2-7; D possibly corresponds to TRBD2 (6 bases). CDR1 and CDR2 from the germline V gene are SQVTM and ANQGSEA. The length of the CDR3 is 13 residues. Between the trimmed V and J ends, which lost 3 bases and 3 bases, there was a span of 12 bases. The CDR3 region has the DNA TGCAGCGTTGAGTCGCCGGGGGACTACGAGCAGTACTTC. Its translation is CSVESPGDYEQYF.

The CDR3 spells CASSPSTGGMNTEAFF. For the CDR3, the DNA is TGTGCCAGCAGCCCATCTACTGGGGGTATGAACACTGAAGCTTTCTTT. The rearrangement uses TRBV5-6 and TRBJ1-1, with D possibly TRBD1 on 5 matching bases. Germline loops: CDR1 SGHDT, CDR2 YYEEEE. V was clipped by 4 bases and J by 0 bases, with 16 bases between them. The CDR3 totals 16 residues.

This chain joins TRBV9 and TRBJ1-1; a weak D match, TRBD1 (5 bases). CDR1 and CDR2 from the germline V gene are SGDLS and YYNGEE. V was pared by 0 bases and J by 6 bases, with 9 bases between. The CDR3 is 13 amino acids. As DNA, the CDR3 is TGTGCCAGCAGCGTAGGGGGCGACGCTGAAGCTTTCTTT. This encodes CASSVGGDAEAFF.